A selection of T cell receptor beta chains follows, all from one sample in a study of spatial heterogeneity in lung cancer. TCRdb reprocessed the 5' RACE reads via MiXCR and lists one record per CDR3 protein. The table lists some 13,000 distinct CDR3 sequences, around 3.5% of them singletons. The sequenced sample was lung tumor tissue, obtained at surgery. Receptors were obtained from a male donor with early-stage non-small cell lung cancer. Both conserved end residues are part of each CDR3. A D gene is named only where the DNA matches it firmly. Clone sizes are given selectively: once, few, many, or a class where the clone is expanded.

CDR3 DNA: TGTGCCAGCAGCGAAATGGGGGCGAGGACCTATAATTCACCCCTCCACTTT; CDR3 protein: CASSEMGARTYNSPLHF; V gene: TRBV27; D gene: -; J gene: TRBJ1-6; clone size: many
CDR3 DNA: TGCAGTGCCTCAGGAGGCGGGGGAGGGCCCCGATTC; CDR3 protein: CSASGGGGGPRF; V gene: TRBV20-1; D gene: TRBD2; J gene: TRBJ2-5; clone size: few
CDR3 DNA: TGTGCCAGCAGCCACATAGCTGGATCCTACAATGAGCAGTTCTTC; CDR3 protein: CASSHIAGSYNEQFF; V gene: TRBV5-6; D gene: -; J gene: TRBJ2-1; clone size: many
CDR3 DNA: TGCGCCAGCAGCTCAGGGGGCCACACTGAAGCTTTCTTT; CDR3 protein: CASSSGGHTEAFF; V gene: TRBV5-1; D gene: TRBD1; J gene: TRBJ1-1; clone size: many
CDR3 DNA: TGTGCCAGCTCACCCGCAGGGCCTTCACCCCTCCACTTT; CDR3 protein: CASSPAGPSPLHF; V gene: TRBV18; D gene: -; J gene: TRBJ1-6; clone size: few
CDR3 DNA: TGTGCCAGCAGCTTAGCCGGGACAGCCTCGAGAACTGAAGCTTTCTTT; CDR3 protein: CASSLAGTASRTEAFF; V gene: TRBV7-9; D gene: TRBD1; J gene: TRBJ1-1; clone size: medium-sized
CDR3 DNA: TGTGCCAGCAGTGGACTTTTCGGCAATCAGCCCCAGCATTTT; CDR3 protein: CASSGLFGNQPQHF; V gene: TRBV2; D gene: -; J gene: TRBJ1-5; clone size: many
CDR3 DNA: TGTGCCAGCAGTGGCGGGTCACCCCTCCACTTT; CDR3 protein: CASSGGSPLHF; V gene: TRBV6-1; D gene: -; J gene: TRBJ1-6; clone size: many
CDR3 DNA: TGTGCCAGCAGCTTAAGGACAGGGGGCTACGAGCAGTACTTC; CDR3 protein: CASSLRTGGYEQYF; V gene: TRBV7-2; D gene: TRBD1; J gene: TRBJ2-7; clone size: -
CDR3 DNA: TGCAGTGCTAGAGATCCAGTTTCCCGCAATCAGCCCCAGCATTTT; CDR3 protein: CSARDPVSRNQPQHF; V gene: TRBV20-1; D gene: -; J gene: TRBJ1-5; clone size: many
CDR3 DNA: TGTGCCAGCAGAGAGGGCAGGGCTTCCTCTGGGGGCTACACCTTC; CDR3 protein: CASREGRASSGGYTF; V gene: TRBV2; D gene: -; J gene: TRBJ1-2; clone size: -
CDR3 DNA: TGTGCCAGCAGCTTAGGTCCAAGCGTGCCCCAGCATTTT; CDR3 protein: CASSLGPSVPQHF; V gene: TRBV7-8; D gene: -; J gene: TRBJ1-5; clone size: medium-sized
CDR3 DNA: TGTGCCACCAGTGGAGGGTTCCCATCCACAGATACGCAGTATTTT; CDR3 protein: CATSGGFPSTDTQYF; V gene: TRBV24-1; D gene: -; J gene: TRBJ2-3; clone size: few
CDR3 DNA: TGTGCCACCAGCAGAGATGGGGGTATCCAAGAGACCCAGTACTTC; CDR3 protein: CATSRDGGIQETQYF; V gene: TRBV15; D gene: -; J gene: TRBJ2-5; clone size: many
CDR3 DNA: TGTGCCAGCACGGCACTTCTAGCGGGGGATGAAGAGACCCAGTACTTC; CDR3 protein: CASTALLAGDEETQYF; V gene: TRBV2; D gene: TRBD2; J gene: TRBJ2-5; clone size: many
CDR3 DNA: TGTGCCAGTAGTGGGCTCCGAAATCATCCCCAGCATTTT; CDR3 protein: CASSGLRNHPQHF; V gene: TRBV19; D gene: -; J gene: TRBJ1-5; clone size: many
CDR3 DNA: TGTGCCAGCAGCGTAGGGAGCGGGGGGGGTACTGAGCAGTTCTTC; CDR3 protein: CASSVGSGGGTEQFF; V gene: TRBV9; D gene: TRBD2; J gene: TRBJ2-1; clone size: few
CDR3 DNA: TGTGCCAGCAGTTCCAAGCCAGGGTTTTCCTATTTTTCCTACGAGCAGTACTTC; CDR3 protein: CASSSKPGFSYFSYEQYF; V gene: TRBV7-2; D gene: -; J gene: TRBJ2-7; clone size: many
CDR3 DNA: TGCGCCAGCAGCTTGTTGGCTCTGGGCAGGATGAACACTGAAGCTTTCTTT; CDR3 protein: CASSLLALGRMNTEAFF; V gene: TRBV5-1; D gene: -; J gene: TRBJ1-1; clone size: many
CDR3 DNA: TGTGCCAGCAGCCTGCAAACCGGGGTTAACATTCAGTACTTC; CDR3 protein: CASSLQTGVNIQYF; V gene: TRBV12-3/TRBV12-4; D gene: -; J gene: TRBJ2-4; clone size: many
CDR3 DNA: TGTGCCAGCAGCCCAGGGACTAGCGGGAGTTTTAATGAGCAGTTCTTC; CDR3 protein: CASSPGTSGSFNEQFF; V gene: TRBV6-5; D gene: TRBD2; J gene: TRBJ2-1; clone size: many
CDR3 DNA: TGTGCCACCAGCAGTCCCACAGGGGGCTCGTGTTCGGAGACCCAGTACTTC; CDR3 protein: CATSSPTGGSCSETQYF; V gene: TRBV15; D gene: TRBD1; J gene: TRBJ2-5; clone size: -
CDR3 DNA: TGCAGTGCTAAGGGACTATTCGCGAACACCGGGGAGCTGTTTTTT; CDR3 protein: CSAKGLFANTGELFF; V gene: TRBV20-1; D gene: TRBD2; J gene: TRBJ2-2; clone size: many
CDR3 DNA: TGCAGTGCTAGTGATTCGACAGCCCAAGAGACCCAGTACTTC; CDR3 protein: CSASDSTAQETQYF; V gene: TRBV20-1; D gene: -; J gene: TRBJ2-5; clone size: many
CDR3 DNA: TGTGCCAGCAGTTACTCCTCCCCCCCGGAGCTGTTTTTT; CDR3 protein: CASSYSSPPELFF; V gene: TRBV6-5; D gene: -; J gene: TRBJ2-2; clone size: many
CDR3 DNA: TGTGCCAGCAACGACGGTGTGGCAGGACTAAGCACAGATACGCAGTATTTT; CDR3 protein: CASNDGVAGLSTDTQYF; V gene: TRBV7-8; D gene: -; J gene: TRBJ2-3; clone size: medium-sized
CDR3 DNA: TGCAGTGCGGAAGGAGAGACGGGGACCCAGTACTTC; CDR3 protein: CSAEGETGTQYF; V gene: TRBV20-1; D gene: -; J gene: TRBJ2-5; clone size: many
CDR3 DNA: TGTGCCAGCACCCCGATGGGGGCGCCCTCCTTC; CDR3 protein: CASTPMGAPSF; V gene: TRBV12-3/TRBV12-4; D gene: -; J gene: TRBJ1-2; clone size: many
CDR3 DNA: TGTGCCAGCTCACCATTCGGAGAGACCCAGTACTTC; CDR3 protein: CASSPFGETQYF; V gene: TRBV18; D gene: -; J gene: TRBJ2-5; clone size: many
CDR3 DNA: TGCTCCGTCAGGGGACCCAAAAACATTCAGTACTTC; CDR3 protein: CSVRGPKNIQYF; V gene: TRBV29-1; D gene: -; J gene: TRBJ2-4; clone size: many
CDR3 DNA: TGTGCCAGCAGTTTCGACACCCTCCACTTGGCCGGGGAGCTGTTTTTT; CDR3 protein: CASSFDTLHLAGELFF; V gene: TRBV27; D gene: -; J gene: TRBJ2-2; clone size: many
CDR3 DNA: TGTGCCAGCAGCTTAAACGGATACTATGGCTACACCTTC; CDR3 protein: CASSLNGYYGYTF; V gene: TRBV7-2; D gene: -; J gene: TRBJ1-2; clone size: many
CDR3 DNA: TGCGCCAGCAGCCAAGAAGGGACAGAGAATCAGCCCCAGCATTTT; CDR3 protein: CASSQEGTENQPQHF; V gene: TRBV4-1; D gene: TRBD1; J gene: TRBJ1-5; clone size: many